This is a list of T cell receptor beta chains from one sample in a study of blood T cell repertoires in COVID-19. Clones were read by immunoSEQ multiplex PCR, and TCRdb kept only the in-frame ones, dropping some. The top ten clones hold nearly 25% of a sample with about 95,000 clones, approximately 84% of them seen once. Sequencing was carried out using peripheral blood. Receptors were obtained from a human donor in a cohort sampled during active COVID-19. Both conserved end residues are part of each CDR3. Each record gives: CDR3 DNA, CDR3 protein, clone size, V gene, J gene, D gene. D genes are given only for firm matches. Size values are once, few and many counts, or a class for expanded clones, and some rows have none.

TGTGCCAGCAGCCGGTGGGCTACAACGGCTAACGAGCAGTACTTC,CASSRWATTANEQYF,.,TRBV3-1/TRBV3-2,TRBJ2-7,.
TGTGCCAGCAGCCGTCTTTTGAGCACCGGGGAGCTGTTTTTT,CASSRLLSTGELFF,once,TRBV3-1/TRBV3-2,TRBJ2-2,.
TGTGCCAGCCGGGGACTAGCGGGGGGAAGCACAGATACGCAGTATTTT,CASRGLAGGSTDTQYF,.,TRBV7-2,TRBJ2-3,TRBD2
TGTGCCAGCAGTTCTCAATATACAGGGGAGGCTAACTATGGCTACACCTTC,CASSSQYTGEANYGYTF,.,TRBV27,TRBJ1-2,TRBD1
TGTGCCAGCTCACCACCGGGACTAGTGCATCGAGATACGCAGTATTTT,CASSPPGLVHRDTQYF,.,TRBV18,TRBJ2-3,TRBD2
TGTGCCAGCAGCTCGGGGACAGGGAACACTGAAGCTTTCTTT,CASSSGTGNTEAFF,.,TRBV7-9,TRBJ1-1,TRBD1
TGTGCCAGCAGCCGAGGTACTGAAAAACTGTTTTTT,CASSRGTEKLFF,.,TRBV14,TRBJ1-4,.
TGTGCCAGCAGCCCCCGGACTAGCGGGATCGATGAGCAGTTCTTC,CASSPRTSGIDEQFF,.,TRBV7-8,TRBJ2-1,TRBD2
TGTGCCACCAGCAGAGACGGAACAGGGACCGGCGAGCAGTACTTC,CATSRDGTGTGEQYF,.,TRBV15,TRBJ2-7,.
TGTGCCAGCAGCCGGGTTGGAGCGAACACCGGGGAGCTGTTTTTT,CASSRVGANTGELFF,.,TRBV5-6,TRBJ2-2,.
TGCAGCGTCCGACAGGGGGGCCTCTACGAGCAGTACTTC,CSVRQGGLYEQYF,.,TRBV29-1,TRBJ2-7,TRBD1
TGTGCCAGCAGCCTCATGAACACTGAAGCTTTCTTT,CASSLMNTEAFF,.,TRBV3-1/TRBV3-2,TRBJ1-1,.
TGTGCCAGCAACTACAGGACAGGGGGACGGGAGACCCAGTACTTC,CASNYRTGGRETQYF,.,TRBV7-2,TRBJ2-5,TRBD1
TGTGCCAGCAGGGGGACAAACTCGGGGAACATTCAGTACTTC,CASRGTNSGNIQYF,.,TRBV6-5,TRBJ2-4,.
TGCAGCGTCCCGGGACAGGGATCCTACGAGCAGTACTTC,CSVPGQGSYEQYF,few,TRBV29-1,TRBJ2-7,TRBD1
TGTGCCAGCATGGGACAGGGGGTAAATTCACCCCTCCACTTT,CASMGQGVNSPLHF,.,TRBV2,TRBJ1-6,TRBD1
TGTGCCAGTAGTGGCGGACTGAGACCCTACGAGCAGTACTTC,CASSGGLRPYEQYF,.,TRBV19,TRBJ2-7,.
TGTGCCAGCAGTTACGGTTCGTTAGCGGGGGTAACTCAAGAGACCCAGTACTTC,CASSYGSLAGVTQETQYF,.,TRBV6-2/TRBV6-3,TRBJ2-5,TRBD2
TGTGCCAGCAGTGAAAAGAGGGGGAATCAGCCCCAGCATTTT,CASSEKRGNQPQHF,.,TRBV2,TRBJ1-5,.
TGCAGCGTTGAGGACAGGGATTCGGGAGGCTACACCTTC,CSVEDRDSGGYTF,.,TRBV29-1,TRBJ1-2,TRBD1
TGTGCCAGCAGCCAAGACCCACAGGGGAGCCAGCCCCAGCATTTT,CASSQDPQGSQPQHF,.,TRBV4-2,TRBJ1-5,TRBD1
TGCGCCAGCAGTCCGGGACAGGGCCGATTAAATCAATCCCAGCATTTT,CASSPGQGRLNQSQHF,.,TRBV23-1,TRBJ1-5,TRBD1
TGTGCCACCAGCAGAGAACAGGGTGGTTACGAGCAGTACTTC,CATSREQGGYEQYF,.,TRBV15,TRBJ2-7,.
TGTGCCAGCAGCTTTAAATTGGGACAGGGATTCACCGGGGAGCTGTTTTTT,CASSFKLGQGFTGELFF,.,TRBV7-2,TRBJ2-2,TRBD1
TGTGCCAGCAGTGGGGACAGGCTGAGGGAAGCTTTCTTT,CASSGDRLREAFF,.,TRBV28,TRBJ1-1,TRBD1
TGTGCCACCAGCAGAGACCAGACCGGGAATGTAGGCTACACCTTC,CATSRDQTGNVGYTF,.,TRBV15,TRBJ1-2,.
TGTGCCAGCAGCTCGCGACAGTTCTCCTACGAGCAGTACTTC,CASSSRQFSYEQYF,.,TRBV11-1,TRBJ2-7,.
TGTGCCAGCAATGAGCGGGTGACCTACGAGCAGTACTTC,CASNERVTYEQYF,.,TRBV2,TRBJ2-7,.
TGTGCCATCAGCCTAGACAGGGGAGTGTACACCTTC,CAISLDRGVYTF,few,TRBV10-3,TRBJ1-2,TRBD1